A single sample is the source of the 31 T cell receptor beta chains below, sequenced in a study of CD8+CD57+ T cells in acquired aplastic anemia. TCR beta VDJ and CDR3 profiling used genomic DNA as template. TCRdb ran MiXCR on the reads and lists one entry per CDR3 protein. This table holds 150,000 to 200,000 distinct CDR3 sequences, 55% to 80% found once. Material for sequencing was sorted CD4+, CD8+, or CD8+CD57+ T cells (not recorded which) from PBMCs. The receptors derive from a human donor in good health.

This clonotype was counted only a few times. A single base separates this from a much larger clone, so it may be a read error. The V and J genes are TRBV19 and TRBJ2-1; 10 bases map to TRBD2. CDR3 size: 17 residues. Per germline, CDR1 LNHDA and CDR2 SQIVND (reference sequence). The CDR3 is CASSIDLAGGLINGQFF. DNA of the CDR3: TGTGCCAGTAGTATAGATTTAGCGGGAGGTTTGATCAATGGGCAGTTCTTC.

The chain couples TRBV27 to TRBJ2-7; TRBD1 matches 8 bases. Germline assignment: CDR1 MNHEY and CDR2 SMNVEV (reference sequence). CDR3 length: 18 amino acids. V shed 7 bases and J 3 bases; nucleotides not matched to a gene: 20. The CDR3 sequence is CASKRGTGLSSGIYEQYF. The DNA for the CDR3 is TGTGCCAGCAAAAGGGGGACAGGCCTGTCCTCGGGAATCTACGAGCAGTACTTC.

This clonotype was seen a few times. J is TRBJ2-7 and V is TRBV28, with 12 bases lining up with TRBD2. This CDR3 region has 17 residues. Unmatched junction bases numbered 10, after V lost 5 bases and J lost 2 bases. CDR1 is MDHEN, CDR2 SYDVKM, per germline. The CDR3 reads CASSSISLAGGTYEQYF. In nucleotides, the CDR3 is TGTGCCAGCAGTAGTATCTCACTAGCGGGAGGTACCTACGAGCAGTACTTC.

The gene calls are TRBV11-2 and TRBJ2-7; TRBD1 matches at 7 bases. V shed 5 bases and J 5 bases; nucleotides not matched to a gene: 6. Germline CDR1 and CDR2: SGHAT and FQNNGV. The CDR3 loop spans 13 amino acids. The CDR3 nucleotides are TGTGCCAGCAGCGACGGGACAGTCAACGAGCAGTACTTC. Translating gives CASSDGTVNEQYF.

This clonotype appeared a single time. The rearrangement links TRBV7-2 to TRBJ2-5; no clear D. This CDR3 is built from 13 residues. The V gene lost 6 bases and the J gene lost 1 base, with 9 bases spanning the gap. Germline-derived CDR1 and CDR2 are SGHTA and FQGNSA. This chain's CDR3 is CASSAYPQETQYF. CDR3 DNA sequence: TGTGCCAGCAGTGCGTACCCCCAAGAGACCCAGTACTTC.

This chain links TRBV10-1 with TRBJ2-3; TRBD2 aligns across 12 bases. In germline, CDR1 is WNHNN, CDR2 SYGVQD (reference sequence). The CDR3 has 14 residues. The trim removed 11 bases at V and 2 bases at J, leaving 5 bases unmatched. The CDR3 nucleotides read TGCGCCTCCGGACTAGCGGGGATCACAGATACGCAGTATTTT. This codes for CASGLAGITDTQYF.

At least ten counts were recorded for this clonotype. The CDR3 here is CASSLYAGSVKPQHF. The CDR3 DNA reads as TGTGCCAGCAGTTTATACGCAGGCTCTGTGAAGCCCCAGCATTTT. V gene TRBV27 combines with J gene TRBJ1-5; no definite D call. Trimming removed 1 base from V and 8 bases from J, with 15 bases in between. CDR1 is MNHEY, CDR2 SMNVEV, per germline (reference sequence). The CDR3 runs 15 residues.

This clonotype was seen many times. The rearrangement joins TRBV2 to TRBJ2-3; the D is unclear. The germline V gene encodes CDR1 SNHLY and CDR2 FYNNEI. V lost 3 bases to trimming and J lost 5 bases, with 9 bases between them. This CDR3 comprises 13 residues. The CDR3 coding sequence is TGTGCCAGCAGTGACCCGCTACGAGATACGCAGTATTTT. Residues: CASSDPLRDTQYF.

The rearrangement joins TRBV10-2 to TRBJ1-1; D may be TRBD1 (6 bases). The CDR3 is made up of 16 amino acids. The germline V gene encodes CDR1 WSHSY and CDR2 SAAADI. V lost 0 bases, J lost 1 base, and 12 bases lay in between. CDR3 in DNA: TGCGCCAGCAGTGAGTCGACAGGAGGTGGGAACACTGAAGCTTTCTTT. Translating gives CASSESTGGGNTEAFF.

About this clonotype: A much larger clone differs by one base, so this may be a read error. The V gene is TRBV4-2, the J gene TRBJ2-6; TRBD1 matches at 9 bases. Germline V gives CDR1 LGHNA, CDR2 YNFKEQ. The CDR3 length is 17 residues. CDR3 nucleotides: TGTGCCGGCAGCCAAGCGGGACAGGGTTTTGGGGCCAACGTCCTGACTTTC. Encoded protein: CAGSQAGQGFGANVLTF.

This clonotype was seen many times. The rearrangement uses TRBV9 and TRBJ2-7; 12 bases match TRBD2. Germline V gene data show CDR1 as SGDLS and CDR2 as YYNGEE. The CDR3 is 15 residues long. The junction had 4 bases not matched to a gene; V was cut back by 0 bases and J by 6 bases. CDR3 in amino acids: CASSVASGLAGEQYF. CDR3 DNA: TGTGCCAGCAGCGTAGCTTCGGGACTAGCGGGCGAGCAGTACTTC.

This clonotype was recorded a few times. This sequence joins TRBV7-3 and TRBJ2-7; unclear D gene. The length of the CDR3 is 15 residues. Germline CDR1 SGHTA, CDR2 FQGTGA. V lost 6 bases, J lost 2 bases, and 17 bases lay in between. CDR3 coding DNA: TGTGCCAGCAGTTCTACCGGTCGATTCGCCTACGAGCAGTACTTC. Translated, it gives CASSSTGRFAYEQYF.

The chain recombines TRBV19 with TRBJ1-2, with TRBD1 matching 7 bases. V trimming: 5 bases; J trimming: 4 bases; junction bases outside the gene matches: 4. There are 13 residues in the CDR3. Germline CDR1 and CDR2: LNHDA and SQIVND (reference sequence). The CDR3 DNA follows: TGTGCCAGTAGTGAACAGGGGAGCTATGGCTACACCTTC. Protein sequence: CASSEQGSYGYTF.

CDR3 amino acids: CSARAPPRGDQYF. CDR3 nucleotide sequence: TGCAGTGCTAGAGCTCCTCCGAGGGGGGACCAGTACTTC. This sequence joins TRBV20-1 and TRBJ2-5, with D possibly being TRBD1 or TRBD2 (6 bases each). The CDR3 runs to 13 residues. The germline gives CDR1 DFQATT, CDR2 SNEGSKA (reference sequence). V lost 1 base, J lost 10 bases, and 16 bases lay in between.

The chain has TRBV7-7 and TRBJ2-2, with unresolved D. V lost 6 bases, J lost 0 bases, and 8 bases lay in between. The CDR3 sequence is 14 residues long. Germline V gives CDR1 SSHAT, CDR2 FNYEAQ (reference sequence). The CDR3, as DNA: TGTGCCAGCAGGGACGCAACGAACACCGGGGAGCTGTTTTTT. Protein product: CASRDATNTGELFF.

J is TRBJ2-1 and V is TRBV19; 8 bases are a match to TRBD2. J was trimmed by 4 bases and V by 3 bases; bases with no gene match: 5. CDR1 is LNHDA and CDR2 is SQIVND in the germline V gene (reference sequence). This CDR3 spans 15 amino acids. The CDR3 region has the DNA TGTGCCAGTAGTATTTTAACGGGAGGGTACAATGAGCAGTTCTTC. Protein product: CASSILTGGYNEQFF.

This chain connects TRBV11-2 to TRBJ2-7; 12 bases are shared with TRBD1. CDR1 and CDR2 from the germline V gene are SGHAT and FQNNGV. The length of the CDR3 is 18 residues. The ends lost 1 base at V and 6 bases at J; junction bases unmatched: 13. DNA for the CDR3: TGTGCCAGCAGCTTAGGGGTGGGGCCGGGACAGGGGGCAGTCGAGCAGTACTTC. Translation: CASSLGVGPGQGAVEQYF.

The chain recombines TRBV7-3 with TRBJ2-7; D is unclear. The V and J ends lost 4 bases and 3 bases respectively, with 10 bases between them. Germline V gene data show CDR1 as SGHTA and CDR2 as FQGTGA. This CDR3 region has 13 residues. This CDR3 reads CASSSLDGYEQYF. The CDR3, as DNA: TGTGCCAGCAGCTCCCTCGACGGCTACGAGCAGTACTTC.

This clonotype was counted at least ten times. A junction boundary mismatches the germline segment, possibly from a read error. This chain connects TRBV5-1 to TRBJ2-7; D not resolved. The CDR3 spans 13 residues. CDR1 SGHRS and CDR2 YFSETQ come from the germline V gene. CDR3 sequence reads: CASSLEGSYEQYF. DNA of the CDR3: TGTGCCAGCAGTTTAGAAGGTTCCTACGAGCAGTACTTC. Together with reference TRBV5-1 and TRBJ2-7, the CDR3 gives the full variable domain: KAGVTQTPRYLIKTRGQQVTLSCSPISGHRSVSWYQQTPGQGLQFLFEYFSETQRNKGNFPGRFSGRQFSNSRSEMNVSTLELGDSALYLCASSLEGSYEQYFGPGTRLTVT.

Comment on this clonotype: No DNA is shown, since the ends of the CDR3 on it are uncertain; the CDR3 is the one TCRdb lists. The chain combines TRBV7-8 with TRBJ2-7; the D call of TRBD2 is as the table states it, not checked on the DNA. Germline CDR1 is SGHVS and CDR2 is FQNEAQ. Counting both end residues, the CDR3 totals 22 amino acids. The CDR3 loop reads CASSFYICSASLSGGPSYEQYF.

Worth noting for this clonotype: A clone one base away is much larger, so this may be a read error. CDR3 DNA sequence: TGCAGTGCTAGAGAAGGCGGCTCCTACAATGAGCAGTTCTTC. This encodes CSAREGGSYNEQFF. The chain joins TRBV20-1 to TRBJ2-1; D not certain. This CDR3 is 14 amino acids long. Trimming stripped 0 bases from V and 0 bases from J, with 6 bases between. Germline V gene data show CDR1 as DFQATT and CDR2 as SNEGSKA (reference sequence).

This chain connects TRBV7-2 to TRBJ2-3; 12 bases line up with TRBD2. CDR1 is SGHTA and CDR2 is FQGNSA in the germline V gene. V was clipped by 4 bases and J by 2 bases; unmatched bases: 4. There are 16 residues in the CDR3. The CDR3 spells CASSSGLAGLTDTQYF. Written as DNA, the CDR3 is TGTGCCAGCAGCTCGGGACTAGCGGGCCTCACAGATACGCAGTATTTT.

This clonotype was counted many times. The CDR3 loop reads CASSLGGTYEQYF. DNA for the CDR3: TGTGCCAGCAGCTTAGGTGGAACCTACGAGCAGTACTTC. The genes are TRBV11-2 and TRBJ2-7; no clear D gene. This CDR3 has 13 amino acids. V was clipped by 1 base and J by 2 bases, with 6 bases between them. Germline assignment: CDR1 SGHAT and CDR2 FQNNGV.

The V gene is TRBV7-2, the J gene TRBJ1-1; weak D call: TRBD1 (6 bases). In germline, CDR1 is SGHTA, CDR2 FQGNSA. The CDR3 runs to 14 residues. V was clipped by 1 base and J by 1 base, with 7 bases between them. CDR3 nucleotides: TGTGCCAGCAGCTTAGAGGGGGAGAACACTGAAGCTTTCTTT. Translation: CASSLEGENTEAFF.

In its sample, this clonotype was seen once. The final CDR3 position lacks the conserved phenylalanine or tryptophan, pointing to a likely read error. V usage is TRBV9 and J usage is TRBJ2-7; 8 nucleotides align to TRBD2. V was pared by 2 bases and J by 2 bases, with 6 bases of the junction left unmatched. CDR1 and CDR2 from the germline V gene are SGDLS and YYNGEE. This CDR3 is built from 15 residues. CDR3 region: CASSVETSGPYEQYL. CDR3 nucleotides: TGTGCCAGCAGCGTTGAAACTAGCGGTCCCTACGAGCAGTACCTC.

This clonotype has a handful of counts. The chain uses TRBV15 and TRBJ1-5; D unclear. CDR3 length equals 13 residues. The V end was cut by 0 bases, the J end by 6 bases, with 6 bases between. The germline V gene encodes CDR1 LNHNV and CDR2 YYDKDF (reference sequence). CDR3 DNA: TGTGCCACCAGCAGAGATAGCGGTCAGCCCCAGCATTTT. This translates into CATSRDSGQPQHF. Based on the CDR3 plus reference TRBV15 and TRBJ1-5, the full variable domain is DAMVIQNPRYQVTQFGKPVTLSCSQTLNHNVMYWYQQKSSQAPKLLFHYYDKDFNNEADTPDNFQSRRPNTSFCFLDIRSPGLGDTAMYLCATSRDSGQPQHFGDGTRLSIL.

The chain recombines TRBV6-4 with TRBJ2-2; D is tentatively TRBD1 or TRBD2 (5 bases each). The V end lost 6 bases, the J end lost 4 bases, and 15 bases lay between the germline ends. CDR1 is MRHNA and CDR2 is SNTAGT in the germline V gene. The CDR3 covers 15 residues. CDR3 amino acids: CASSPSGDGTGELFF. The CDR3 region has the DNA TGTGCCAGCAGCCCCTCTGGGGACGGCACCGGGGAGCTGTTTTTT.

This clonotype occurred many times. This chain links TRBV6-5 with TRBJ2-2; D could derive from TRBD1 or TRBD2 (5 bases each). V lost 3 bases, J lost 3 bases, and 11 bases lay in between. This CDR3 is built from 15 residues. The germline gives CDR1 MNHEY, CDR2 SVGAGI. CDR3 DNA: TGTGCCAGCAGTTATTTCCAGGGAGACACCGGGGAGCTGTTTTTT. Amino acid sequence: CASSYFQGDTGELFF.

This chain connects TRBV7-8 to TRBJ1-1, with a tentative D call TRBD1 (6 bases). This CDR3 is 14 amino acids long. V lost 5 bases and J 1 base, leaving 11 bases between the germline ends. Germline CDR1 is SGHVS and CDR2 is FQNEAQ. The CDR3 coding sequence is TGTGCCAGCAGCCCCCAGGGGTCGAACACTGAAGCTTTCTTT. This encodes CASSPQGSNTEAFF. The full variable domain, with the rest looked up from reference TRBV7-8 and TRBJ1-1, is GAGVSQSPRYKVAKRGQDVALRCDPISGHVSLFWYQQALGQGPEFLTYFQNEAQLDKSGLPSDRFFAERPEGSVSTLKIQRTQQEDSAVYLCASSPQGSNTEAFFGQGTRLTVV.

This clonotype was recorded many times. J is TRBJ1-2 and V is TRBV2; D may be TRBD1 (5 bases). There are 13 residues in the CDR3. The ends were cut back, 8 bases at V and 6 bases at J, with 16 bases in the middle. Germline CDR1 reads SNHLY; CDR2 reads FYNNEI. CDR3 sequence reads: CASAPGPGNGYTF. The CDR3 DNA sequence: TGTGCCAGCGCCCCGGGACCCGGGAATGGCTACACCTTC.

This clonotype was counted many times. The CDR3 protein is CSARDNYSGRLYNEQFF. The DNA of the CDR3 is TGCAGTGCTAGGGACAACTACAGCGGACGACTTTACAATGAGCAGTTCTTC. The V and J genes are TRBV20-1 and TRBJ2-1; D could derive from TRBD1 or TRBD2 (5 bases each). V was cut by 3 bases and J by 4 bases, with 22 bases left in between. Per the germline V gene, CDR1 is DFQATT and CDR2 is SNEGSKA (reference sequence). The CDR3 is made up of 17 amino acids.